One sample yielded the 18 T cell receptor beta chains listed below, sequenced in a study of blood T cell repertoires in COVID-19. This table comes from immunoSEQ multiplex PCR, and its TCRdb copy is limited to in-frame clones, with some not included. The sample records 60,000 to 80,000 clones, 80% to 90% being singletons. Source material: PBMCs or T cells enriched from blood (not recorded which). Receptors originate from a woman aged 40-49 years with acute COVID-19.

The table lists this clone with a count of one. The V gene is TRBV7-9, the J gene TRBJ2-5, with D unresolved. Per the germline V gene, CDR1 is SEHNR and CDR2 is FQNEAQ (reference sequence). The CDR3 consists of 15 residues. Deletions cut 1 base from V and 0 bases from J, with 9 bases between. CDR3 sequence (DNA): TGTGCCAGCAGCTTAGAAGGAGCGCACCAAGAGACCCAGTACTTC. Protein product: CASSLEGAHQETQYF.

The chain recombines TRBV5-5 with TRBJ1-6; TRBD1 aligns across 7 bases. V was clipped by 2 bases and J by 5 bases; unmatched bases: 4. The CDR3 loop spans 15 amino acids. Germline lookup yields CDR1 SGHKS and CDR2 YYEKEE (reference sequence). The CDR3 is CASSFSGQNNSPLHF. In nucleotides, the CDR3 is TGTGCCAGCAGCTTCTCGGGACAGAATAATTCACCCCTCCACTTT.

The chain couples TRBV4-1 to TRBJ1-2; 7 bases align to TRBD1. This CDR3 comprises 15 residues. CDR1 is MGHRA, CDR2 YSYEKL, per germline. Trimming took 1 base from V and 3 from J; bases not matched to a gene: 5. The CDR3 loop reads CASSQARDSHYGYTF. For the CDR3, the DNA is TGCGCCAGCAGCCAAGCCCGGGACAGCCACTATGGCTACACCTTC.

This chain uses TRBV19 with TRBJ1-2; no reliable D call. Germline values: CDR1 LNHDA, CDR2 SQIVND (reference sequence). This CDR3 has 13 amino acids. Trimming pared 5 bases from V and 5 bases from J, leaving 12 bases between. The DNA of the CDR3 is TGTGCCAGTAGTTTACAGCTCCAGTATGGCTACACCTTC. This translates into CASSLQLQYGYTF.

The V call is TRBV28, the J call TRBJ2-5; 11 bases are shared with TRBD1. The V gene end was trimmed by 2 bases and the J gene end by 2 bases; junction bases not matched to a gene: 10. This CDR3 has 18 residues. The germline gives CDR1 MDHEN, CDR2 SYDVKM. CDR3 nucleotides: TGTGCCAGCAGTTTACCGGGACAGGGGGGTTTTGGGCAAGAGACCCAGTACTTC. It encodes CASSLPGQGGFGQETQYF. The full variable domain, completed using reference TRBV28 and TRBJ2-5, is DVKVTQSSRYLVKRTGEKVFLECVQDMDHENMFWYRQDPGLGLRLIYFSYDVKMKEKGDIPEGYSVSREKKERFSLILESASTNQTSMYLCASSLPGQGGFGQETQYFGPGTRLLVL.

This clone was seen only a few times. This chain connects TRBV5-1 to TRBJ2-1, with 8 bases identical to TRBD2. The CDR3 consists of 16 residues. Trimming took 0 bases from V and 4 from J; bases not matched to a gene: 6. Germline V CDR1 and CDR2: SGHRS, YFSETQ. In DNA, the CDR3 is TGCGCCAGCAGCTTGGCGGGCGGGGGGATATACAATGAGCAGTTCTTC. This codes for CASSLAGGGIYNEQFF.

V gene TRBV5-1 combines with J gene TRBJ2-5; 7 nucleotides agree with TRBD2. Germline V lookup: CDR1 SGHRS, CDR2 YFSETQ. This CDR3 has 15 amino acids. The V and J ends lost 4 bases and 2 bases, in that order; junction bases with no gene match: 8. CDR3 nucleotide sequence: TGCGCCAGCAGCCTGAGGGGACTAAAACAAGAGACCCAGTACTTC. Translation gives CASSLRGLKQETQYF.

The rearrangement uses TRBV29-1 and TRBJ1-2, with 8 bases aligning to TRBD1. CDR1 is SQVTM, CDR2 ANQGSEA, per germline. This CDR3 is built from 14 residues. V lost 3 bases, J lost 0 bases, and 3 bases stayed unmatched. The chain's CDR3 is CSVEGQDSNYGYTF. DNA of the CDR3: TGCAGCGTTGAGGGACAGGACTCTAACTATGGCTACACCTTC. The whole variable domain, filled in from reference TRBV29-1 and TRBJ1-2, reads SAVISQKPSRDICQRGTSLTIQCQVDSQVTMMFWYRQQPGQSLTLIATANQGSEATYESGFVIDKFPISRPNLTFSTLTVSNMSPEDSSIYLCSVEGQDSNYGYTFGSGTRLTVV.

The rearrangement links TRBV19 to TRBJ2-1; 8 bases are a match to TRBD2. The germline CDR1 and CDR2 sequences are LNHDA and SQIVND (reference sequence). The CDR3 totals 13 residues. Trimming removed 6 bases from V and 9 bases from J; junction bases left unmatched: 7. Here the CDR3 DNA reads TGTGCCAGTAGCGGGAGGGCCGCGATTGAGCAGTTCTTC. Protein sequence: CASSGRAAIEQFF.

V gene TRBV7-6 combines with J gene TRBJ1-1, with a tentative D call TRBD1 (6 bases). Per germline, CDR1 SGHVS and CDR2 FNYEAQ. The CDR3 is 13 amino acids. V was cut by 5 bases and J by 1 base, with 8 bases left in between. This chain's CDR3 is CASSRTENTEAFF. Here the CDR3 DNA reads TGTGCCAGCAGCAGGACAGAGAACACTGAAGCTTTCTTT.

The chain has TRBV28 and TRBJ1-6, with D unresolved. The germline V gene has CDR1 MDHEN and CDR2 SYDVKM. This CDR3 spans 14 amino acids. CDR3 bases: TGTGCAACCACCCCCACCCTTAGGAGTTCACCCCTCCACTTT. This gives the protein CATTPTLRSSPLHF.

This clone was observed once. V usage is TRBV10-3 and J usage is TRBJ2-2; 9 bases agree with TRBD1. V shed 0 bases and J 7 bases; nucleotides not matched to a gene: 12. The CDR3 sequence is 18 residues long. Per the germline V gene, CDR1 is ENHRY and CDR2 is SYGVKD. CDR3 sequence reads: CAISESGVGTGGIGELFF. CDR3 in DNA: TGTGCCATCAGTGAGTCGGGTGTTGGTACAGGGGGCATCGGGGAGCTGTTTTTT.

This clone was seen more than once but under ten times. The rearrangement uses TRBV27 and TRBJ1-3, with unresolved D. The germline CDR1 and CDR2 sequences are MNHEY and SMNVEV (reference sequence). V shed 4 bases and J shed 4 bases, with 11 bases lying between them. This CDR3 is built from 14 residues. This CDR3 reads CASSSGTGGNTIYF. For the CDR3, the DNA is TGTGCCAGCAGTTCGGGAACGGGGGGAAACACCATATATTTT.

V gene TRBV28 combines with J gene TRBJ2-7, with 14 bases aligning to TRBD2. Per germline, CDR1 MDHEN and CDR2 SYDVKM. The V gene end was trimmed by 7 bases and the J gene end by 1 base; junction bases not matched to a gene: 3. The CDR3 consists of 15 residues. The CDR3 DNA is TGTGCCAGCAAGGGACTAGCGGGAGTATCCTACGAGCAGTACTTC. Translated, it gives CASKGLAGVSYEQYF. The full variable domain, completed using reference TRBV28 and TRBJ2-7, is DVKVTQSSRYLVKRTGEKVFLECVQDMDHENMFWYRQDPGLGLRLIYFSYDVKMKEKGDIPEGYSVSREKKERFSLILESASTNQTSMYLCASKGLAGVSYEQYFGPGTRLTVT.

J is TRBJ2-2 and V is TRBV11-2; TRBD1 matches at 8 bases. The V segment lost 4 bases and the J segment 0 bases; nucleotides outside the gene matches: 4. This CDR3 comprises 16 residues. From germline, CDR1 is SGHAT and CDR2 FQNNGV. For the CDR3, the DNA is TGTGCCAGCAGCTCCTGGACAGGGCCGAACACCGGGGAGCTGTTTTTT. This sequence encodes CASSSWTGPNTGELFF.

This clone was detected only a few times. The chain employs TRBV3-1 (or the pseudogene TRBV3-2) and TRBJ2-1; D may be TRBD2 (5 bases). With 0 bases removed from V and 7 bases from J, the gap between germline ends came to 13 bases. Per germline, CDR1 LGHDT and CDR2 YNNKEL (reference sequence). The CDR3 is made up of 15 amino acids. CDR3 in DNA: TGTGCCAGCAGCCAAGACAGTGGGAGTTGGAATGAGCAGTTCTTC. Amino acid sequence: CASSQDSGSWNEQFF.

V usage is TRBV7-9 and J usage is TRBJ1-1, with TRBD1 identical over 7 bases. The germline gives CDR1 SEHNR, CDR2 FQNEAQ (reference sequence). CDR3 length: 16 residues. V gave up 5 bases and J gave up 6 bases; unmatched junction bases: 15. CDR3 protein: CASSGHRGEGFAEAFF. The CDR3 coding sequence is TGTGCCAGCAGCGGCCACAGGGGAGAGGGGTTCGCTGAAGCTTTCTTT.

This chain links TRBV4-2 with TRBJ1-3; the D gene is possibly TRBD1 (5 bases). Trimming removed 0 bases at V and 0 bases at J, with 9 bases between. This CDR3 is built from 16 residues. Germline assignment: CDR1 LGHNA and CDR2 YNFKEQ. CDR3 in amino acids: CASSQDRTSSGNTIYF. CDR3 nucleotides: TGTGCCAGCAGCCAAGATCGGACAAGCTCTGGAAACACCATATATTTT.